This is a list of T cell receptor beta chains from one sample in a study of T cells after somatic rescue of genetic block. Profiled with immunoSEQ multiplex PCR; TCRdb holds only in-frame clones, not every one. Of roughly 55,000 clones detected, 96% appear once; the ten largest clones hold approximately 0.073%. The sequencing input was peripheral blood mononuclear cells (PBMCs). The receptor set was obtained from a child younger than two. Both conserved end residues are trimmed from each CDR3. Each record gives: CDR3 protein, V gene.

cdr3_aa: ASSFLGPPREQY
v_call: TRBV7-2

cdr3_aa: ASSLAGRDEQF
v_call: TRBV7-2

cdr3_aa: ASSMTGGIAGTQY
v_call: TRBV19

cdr3_aa: ASSQTGGAETQY
v_call: TRBV4-2

cdr3_aa: ASSLQGEGNQPQH
v_call: TRBV28

cdr3_aa: ASSQGVREGRREQF
v_call: TRBV4-3

cdr3_aa: ASSLEGLMNTEAF
v_call: TRBV7-8

cdr3_aa: AWSRGQGFGEQY
v_call: TRBV30

cdr3_aa: ASAGIHYGYT
v_call: TRBV25-1

cdr3_aa: ASSESRGANYGYT
v_call: TRBV2

cdr3_aa: ASSPRTKHTEAF
v_call: TRBV19

cdr3_aa: ASSSRGRGGYT
v_call: TRBV7-8

cdr3_aa: ASSRSTREQY
v_call: TRBV6-6

cdr3_aa: ASSSPLAGNTGELF
v_call: TRBV7-9

cdr3_aa: AISDVTPLEQY
v_call: TRBV10-3

cdr3_aa: ASSQENTGELF
v_call: TRBV4-3

cdr3_aa: ASSEGGEAYEQY
v_call: TRBV2

cdr3_aa: ASSLTGATGELF
v_call: TRBV27

cdr3_aa: ASSLGGTGAYEQY
v_call: TRBV28

cdr3_aa: ASSLEGYEQY
v_call: TRBV5-4

cdr3_aa: ASSLVIRRPFTDTQY
v_call: TRBV5-5

cdr3_aa: ASSIGAGAAEQY
v_call: TRBV19

cdr3_aa: ASSLDSSGANVLT
v_call: TRBV5-4

cdr3_aa: ASSRRGGETQY
v_call: TRBV7-2

cdr3_aa: ASSAGQTYEQY
v_call: TRBV19

cdr3_aa: ASRRDRGHEQY
v_call: TRBV14

cdr3_aa: ASSEWDGYT
v_call: TRBV6-1

cdr3_aa: ASREDGSSGNTIY
v_call: TRBV2

cdr3_aa: ASSGGLPYNEQF
v_call: TRBV2

cdr3_aa: AISDRREFSNQPQH
v_call: TRBV10-3

cdr3_aa: ASSIPGGGGQPQH
v_call: TRBV19

cdr3_aa: ASSLAGSYNSPLH
v_call: TRBV7-6

cdr3_aa: ASSNRGAGVIAEAF
v_call: TRBV19

cdr3_aa: ASSKQGATNSPLH
v_call: TRBV7-9

cdr3_aa: SVLLNTEAF
v_call: TRBV20-1

cdr3_aa: ASSQEGSNQPQH
v_call: TRBV4-1

cdr3_aa: ASSSRGVGELF
v_call: TRBV7-9

cdr3_aa: ASSVGAGRNEAF
v_call: TRBV27

cdr3_aa: ASSQGTGVGYT
v_call: TRBV4-1

cdr3_aa: ASSWRGTPGTDTQY
v_call: TRBV7-2

cdr3_aa: AISGNSGLETQY
v_call: TRBV10-3

cdr3_aa: ASSLWGRAGTDTQY
v_call: TRBV27

cdr3_aa: ASSQERGQGAYEQY
v_call: TRBV4-3

cdr3_aa: ASSAVAGVTDTQY
v_call: TRBV7-2

cdr3_aa: ASSQEGREDQPQH
v_call: TRBV4-3

cdr3_aa: ASSLGRASGGHEQF
v_call: TRBV5-1

cdr3_aa: ASSERLRSYEQY
v_call: TRBV6-1

cdr3_aa: ASSVGGSGRTGELF
v_call: TRBV9

cdr3_aa: ASSDGGFVFSYEQY
v_call: TRBV10-2

cdr3_aa: ASSPGTTSYNEQF
v_call: TRBV6-5

cdr3_aa: ASNFTGGYT
v_call: TRBV5-6